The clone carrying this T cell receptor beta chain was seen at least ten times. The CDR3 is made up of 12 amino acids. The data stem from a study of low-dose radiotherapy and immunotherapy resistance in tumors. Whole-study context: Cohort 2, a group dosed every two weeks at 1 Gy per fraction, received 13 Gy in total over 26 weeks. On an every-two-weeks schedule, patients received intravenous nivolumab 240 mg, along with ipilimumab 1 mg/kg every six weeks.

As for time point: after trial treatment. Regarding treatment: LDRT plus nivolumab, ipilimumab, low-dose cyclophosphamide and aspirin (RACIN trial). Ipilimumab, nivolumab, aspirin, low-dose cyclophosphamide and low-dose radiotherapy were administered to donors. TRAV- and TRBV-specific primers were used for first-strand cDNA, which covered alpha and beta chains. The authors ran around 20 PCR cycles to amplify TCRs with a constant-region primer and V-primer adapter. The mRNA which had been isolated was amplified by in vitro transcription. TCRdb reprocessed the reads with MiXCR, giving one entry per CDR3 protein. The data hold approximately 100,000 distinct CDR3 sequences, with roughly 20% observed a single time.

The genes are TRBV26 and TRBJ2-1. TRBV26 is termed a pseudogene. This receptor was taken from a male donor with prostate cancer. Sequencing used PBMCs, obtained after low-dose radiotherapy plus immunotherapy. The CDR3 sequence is CASTGSYNEQFF. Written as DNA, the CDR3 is TGTGCCAGCACGGGCTCGTACAATGAGCAGTTCTTC.